This TCR beta chain was captured by sequencing in a study of T cells in Graves' hyperthyroidism and ophthalmopathy. About the study: At initial diagnosis, before any treatment had begun, peripheral blood was obtained. Study-level findings and limits: By a 13 V-J model, ophthalmopathy was set apart from stable hyperthyroidism.

Comments on this clonotype: Its antigen is unidentified.

TCR beta CDR3 regions were amplified from RNA transcripts. RT-PCR in the first round (using the HTBI primer set) targeted the TCR CDR3. TCRdb processed the multiplex PCR reads anew with MiXCR; each CDR3 protein has one entry. There are approximately 610,000 distinct CDR3 sequences in the sample; 14% to 15% occur only once, and around 4.5% lies in the top ten. The sequence was obtained from a woman aged 40 to 55 with Graves' ophthalmopathy. Sequenced material: blood.

CDR3 bases: TGTGCCAGCAGCAACGTAGGCACCGGGGAGCTGTTTTTT. Translation gives CASSNVGTGELFF. The chain joins TRBV2 to TRBJ2-2; no reliable D call. CDR1 and CDR2 from the germline V gene are SNHLY and FYNNEI. V lost 6 bases and J lost 4, with 9 bases in between. CDR3 size: 13 residues.